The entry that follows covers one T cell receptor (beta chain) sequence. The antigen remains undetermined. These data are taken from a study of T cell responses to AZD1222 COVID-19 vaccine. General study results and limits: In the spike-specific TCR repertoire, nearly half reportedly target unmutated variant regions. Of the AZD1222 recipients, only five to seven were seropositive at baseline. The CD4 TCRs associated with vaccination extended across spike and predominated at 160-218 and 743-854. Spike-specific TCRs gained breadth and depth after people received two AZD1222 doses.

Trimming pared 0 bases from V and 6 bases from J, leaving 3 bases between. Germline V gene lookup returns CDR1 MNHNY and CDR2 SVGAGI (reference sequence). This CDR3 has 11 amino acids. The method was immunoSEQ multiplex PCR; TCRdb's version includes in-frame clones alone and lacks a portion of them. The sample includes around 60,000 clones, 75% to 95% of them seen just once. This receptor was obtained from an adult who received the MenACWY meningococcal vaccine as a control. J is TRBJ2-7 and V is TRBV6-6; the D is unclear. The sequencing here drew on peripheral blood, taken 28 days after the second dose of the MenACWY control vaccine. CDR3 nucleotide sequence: TGTGCCAGCAGTTACTCGGGCGAGCAGTACTTC. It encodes CASSYSGEQYF.